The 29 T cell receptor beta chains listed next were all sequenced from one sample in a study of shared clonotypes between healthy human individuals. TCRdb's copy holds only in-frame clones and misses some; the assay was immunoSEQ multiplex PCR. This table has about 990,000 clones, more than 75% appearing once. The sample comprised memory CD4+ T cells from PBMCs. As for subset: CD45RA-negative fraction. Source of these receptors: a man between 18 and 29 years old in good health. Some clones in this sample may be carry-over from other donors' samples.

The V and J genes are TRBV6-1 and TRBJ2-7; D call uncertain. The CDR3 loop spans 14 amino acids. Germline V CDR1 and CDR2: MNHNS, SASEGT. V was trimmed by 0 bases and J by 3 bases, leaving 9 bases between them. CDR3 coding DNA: TGTGCCAGCAGTGAAGCGGGCCGGTTCTACGAGCAGTACTTC. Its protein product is CASSEAGRFYEQYF.

The CDR3 spells CASRRVGNEKLFF. The CDR3 coding sequence is TGTGCCAGCAGAAGGGTTGGCAATGAAAAACTGTTTTTT. The genes are TRBV2 and TRBJ1-4; D remains ambiguous. This CDR3 region has 13 residues. Germline loops: CDR1 SNHLY, CDR2 FYNNEI. Between the trimmed V and J ends, which lost 6 bases and 5 bases, there was a span of 10 bases.

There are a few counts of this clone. DNA for the CDR3: TGTGCCAGCAGCCCACAGGGTACTAACGGCTACACCTTC. Its protein product is CASSPQGTNGYTF. The chain employs TRBV5-6 and TRBJ1-2; D possibly corresponds to TRBD1 (6 bases). V shed 4 bases and J shed 8 bases, with 15 bases lying between them. Germline-derived CDR1 and CDR2 are SGHDT and YYEEEE. CDR3 length: 13 residues.

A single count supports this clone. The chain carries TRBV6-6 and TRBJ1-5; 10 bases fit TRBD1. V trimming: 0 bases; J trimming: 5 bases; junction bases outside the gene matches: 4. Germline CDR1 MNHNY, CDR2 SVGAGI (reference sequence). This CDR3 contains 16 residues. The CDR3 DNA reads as TGTGCCAGCAGTTACTCTGCGACAGGGGGCTATCAGCCCCAGCATTTT. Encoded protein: CASSYSATGGYQPQHF.

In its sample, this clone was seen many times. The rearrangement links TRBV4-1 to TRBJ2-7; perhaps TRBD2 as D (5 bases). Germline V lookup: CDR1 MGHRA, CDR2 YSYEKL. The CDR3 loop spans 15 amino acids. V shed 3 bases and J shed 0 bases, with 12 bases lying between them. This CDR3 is CASSQGAVSSYEQYF. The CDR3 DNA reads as TGCGCCAGCAGCCAGGGAGCGGTTTCCTCCTACGAGCAGTACTTC.

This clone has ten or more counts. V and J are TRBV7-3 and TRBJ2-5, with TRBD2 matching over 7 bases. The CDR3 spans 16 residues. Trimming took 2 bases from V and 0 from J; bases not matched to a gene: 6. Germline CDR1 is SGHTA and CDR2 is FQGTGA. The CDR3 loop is CASSLLGGSNQETQYF. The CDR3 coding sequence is TGTGCCAGCAGCTTATTAGGCGGGAGTAACCAAGAGACCCAGTACTTC.

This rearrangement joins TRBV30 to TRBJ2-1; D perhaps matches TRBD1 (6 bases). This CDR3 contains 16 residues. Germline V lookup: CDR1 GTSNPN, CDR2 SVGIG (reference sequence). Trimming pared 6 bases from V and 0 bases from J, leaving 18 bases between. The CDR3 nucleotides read TGTGCCTGTCAACACTGGCAGGGGCGCTCCTACAATGAGCAGTTCTTC. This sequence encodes CACQHWQGRSYNEQFF.

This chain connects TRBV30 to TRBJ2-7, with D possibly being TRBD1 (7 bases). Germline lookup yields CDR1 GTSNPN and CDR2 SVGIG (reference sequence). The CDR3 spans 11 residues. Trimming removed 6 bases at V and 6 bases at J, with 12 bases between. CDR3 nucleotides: TGTGCCTGTACGGAGGGGGCCGAGCAGTACTTC. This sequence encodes CACTEGAEQYF.

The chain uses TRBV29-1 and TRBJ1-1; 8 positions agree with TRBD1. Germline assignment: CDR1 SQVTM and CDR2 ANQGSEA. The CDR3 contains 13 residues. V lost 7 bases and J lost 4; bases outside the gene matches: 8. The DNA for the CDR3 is TGCAGCGGCAGGGGGCGAGGGGGCACTGAAGCTTTCTTT. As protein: CSGRGRGGTEAFF. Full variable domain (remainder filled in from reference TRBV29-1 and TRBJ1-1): SAVISQKPSRDICQRGTSLTIQCQVDSQVTMMFWYRQQPGQSLTLIATANQGSEATYESGFVIDKFPISRPNLTFSTLTVSNMSPEDSSIYLCSGRGRGGTEAFFGQGTRLTVV.

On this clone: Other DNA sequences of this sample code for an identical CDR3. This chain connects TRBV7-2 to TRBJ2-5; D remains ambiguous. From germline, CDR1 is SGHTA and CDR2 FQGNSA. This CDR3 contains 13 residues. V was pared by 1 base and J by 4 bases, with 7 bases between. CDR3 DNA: TGTGCCAGCAGCTTAGTTTGGGGAGAGACCCAGTACTTC. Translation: CASSLVWGETQYF.

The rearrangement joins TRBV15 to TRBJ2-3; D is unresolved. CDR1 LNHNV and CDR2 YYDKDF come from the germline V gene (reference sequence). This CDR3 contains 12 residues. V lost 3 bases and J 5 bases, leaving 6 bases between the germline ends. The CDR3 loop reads CATSSEGDTQYF. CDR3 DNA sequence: TGTGCCACCAGCAGTGAAGGAGATACGCAGTATTTT.

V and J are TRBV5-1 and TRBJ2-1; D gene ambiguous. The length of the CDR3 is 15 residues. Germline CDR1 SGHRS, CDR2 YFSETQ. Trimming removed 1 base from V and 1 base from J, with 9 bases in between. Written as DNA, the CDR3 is TGCGCCAGCAGCTTGATTGCGCCTTCCTACAATGAGCAGTTCTTC. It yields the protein CASSLIAPSYNEQFF.

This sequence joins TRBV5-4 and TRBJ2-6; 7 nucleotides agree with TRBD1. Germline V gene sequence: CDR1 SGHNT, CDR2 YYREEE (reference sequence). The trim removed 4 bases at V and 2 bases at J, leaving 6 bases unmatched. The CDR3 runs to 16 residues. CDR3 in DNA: TGTGCCAGCAGCAGGGGACAGACTGCTGGGGCCAACGTCCTGACTTTC. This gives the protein CASSRGQTAGANVLTF.

The CDR3 is CAIRGTGGAGNEQFF. DNA for the CDR3: TGTGCCATCAGGGGAACAGGGGGCGCCGGCAATGAGCAGTTCTTC. This chain uses TRBV10-3 with TRBJ2-1, with 9 bases aligning to TRBD1. Germline V CDR1 and CDR2: ENHRY, SYGVKD. With V trimmed by 6 bases and J by 6 bases, 9 bases remained unmatched. This CDR3 has 15 amino acids.

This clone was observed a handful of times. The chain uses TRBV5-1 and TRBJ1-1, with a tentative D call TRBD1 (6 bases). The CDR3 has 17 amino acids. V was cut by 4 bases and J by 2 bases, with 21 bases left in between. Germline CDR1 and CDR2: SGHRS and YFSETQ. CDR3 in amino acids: CASSAQGPAVRNTEAFF. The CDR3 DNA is TGCGCCAGCAGCGCACAGGGTCCCGCCGTTCGTAACACTGAAGCTTTCTTT.

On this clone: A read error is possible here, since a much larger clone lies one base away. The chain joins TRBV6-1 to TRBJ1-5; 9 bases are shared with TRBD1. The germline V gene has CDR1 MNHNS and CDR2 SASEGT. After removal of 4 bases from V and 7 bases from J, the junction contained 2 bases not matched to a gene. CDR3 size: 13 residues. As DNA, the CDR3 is TGTGCCAGCAGTGGACAGGGGGAACAGCCCCAGCATTTT. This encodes CASSGQGEQPQHF.

DNA of the CDR3: TGTGCCATCAGTGAAGGCACCTCCTACGAGCAGTACTTC. Translation: CAISEGTSYEQYF. The rearrangement joins TRBV10-3 to TRBJ2-7; no clear D gene. The V end lost 3 bases, the J end lost 0 bases, and 6 bases lay between the germline ends. The CDR3 length is 13 residues. The germline V gene encodes CDR1 ENHRY and CDR2 SYGVKD.

CDR3 DNA sequence: TGTGCCAGCAGCTTATCGTACAATCGAGAGGGTCAGCCCCAGCATTTT. It encodes CASSLSYNREGQPQHF. The chain has TRBV7-3 and TRBJ1-5; D not resolved. The ends were cut back, 2 bases at V and 6 bases at J, with 17 bases in the middle. From germline, CDR1 is SGHTA and CDR2 FQGTGA. The CDR3 has 16 residues.

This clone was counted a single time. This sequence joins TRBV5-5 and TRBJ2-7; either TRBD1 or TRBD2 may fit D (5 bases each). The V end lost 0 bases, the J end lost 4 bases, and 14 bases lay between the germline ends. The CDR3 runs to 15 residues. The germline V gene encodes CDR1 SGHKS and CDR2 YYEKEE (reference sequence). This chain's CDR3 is CASSLGGTITYEQYF. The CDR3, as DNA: TGTGCCAGCAGCTTGGGGGGGACGATAACATACGAGCAGTACTTC.

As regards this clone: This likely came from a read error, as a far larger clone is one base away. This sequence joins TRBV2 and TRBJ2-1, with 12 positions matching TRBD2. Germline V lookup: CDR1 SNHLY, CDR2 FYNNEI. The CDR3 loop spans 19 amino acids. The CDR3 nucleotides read TGTGCCAGCAGGGGTTTGCCGACTAGCGGGAGTCCTGTCCGAAGTGAGCAGCTCTTC. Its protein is CASRGLPTSGSPVRSEQLF.

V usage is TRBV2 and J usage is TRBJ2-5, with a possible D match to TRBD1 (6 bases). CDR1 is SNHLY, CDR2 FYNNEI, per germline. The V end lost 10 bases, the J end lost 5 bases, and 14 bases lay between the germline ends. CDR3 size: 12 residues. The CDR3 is CATYRAVETQYF. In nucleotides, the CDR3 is TGTGCCACATACAGGGCAGTGGAGACCCAGTACTTC. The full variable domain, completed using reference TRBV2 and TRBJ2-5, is EPEVTQTPSHQVTQMGQEVILRCVPISNHLYFYWYRQILGQKVEFLVSFYNNEISEKSEIFDDQFSVERPDGSNFTLKIRSTKLEDSAMYFCATYRAVETQYFGPGTRLLVL.

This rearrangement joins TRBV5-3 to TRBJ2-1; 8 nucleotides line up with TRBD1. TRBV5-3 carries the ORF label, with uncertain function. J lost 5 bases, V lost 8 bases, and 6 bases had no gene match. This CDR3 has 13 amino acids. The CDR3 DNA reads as TGTGCCAGGACAGGGGACCCTAACAATGAGCAGTTCTTC. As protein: CARTGDPNNEQFF.

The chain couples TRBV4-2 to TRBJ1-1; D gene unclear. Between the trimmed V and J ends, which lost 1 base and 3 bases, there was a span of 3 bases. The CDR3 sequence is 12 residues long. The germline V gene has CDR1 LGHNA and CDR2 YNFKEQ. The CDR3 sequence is CASSQVDTEAFF. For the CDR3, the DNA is TGTGCCAGCAGCCAAGTTGACACTGAAGCTTTCTTT.

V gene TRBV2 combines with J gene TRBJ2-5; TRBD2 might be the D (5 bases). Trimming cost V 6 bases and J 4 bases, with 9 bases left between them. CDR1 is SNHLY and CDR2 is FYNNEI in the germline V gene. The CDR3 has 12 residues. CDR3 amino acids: CASRVEGETQYF. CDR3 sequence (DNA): TGTGCCAGCAGGGTTGAGGGAGAGACCCAGTACTTC.

CDR3 residues: CASSDQGLADQETQYF. The CDR3 DNA reads as TGTGCCAGCAGTGATCAGGGACTAGCGGACCAAGAGACCCAGTACTTC. The chain couples TRBV25-1 to TRBJ2-5; 11 nucleotides match TRBD2. This CDR3 has 16 amino acids. Per germline, CDR1 MGHDK and CDR2 SYGVNS. With 3 bases clipped from V and 0 bases from J, the junction kept 3 bases outside the gene matches.

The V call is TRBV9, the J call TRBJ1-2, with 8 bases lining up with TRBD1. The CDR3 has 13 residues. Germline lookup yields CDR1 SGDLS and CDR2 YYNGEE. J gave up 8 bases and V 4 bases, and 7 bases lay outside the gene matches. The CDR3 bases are TGTGCCAGCAGCCCACGGGACAGGAAGGGCTACACCTTC. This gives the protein CASSPRDRKGYTF.

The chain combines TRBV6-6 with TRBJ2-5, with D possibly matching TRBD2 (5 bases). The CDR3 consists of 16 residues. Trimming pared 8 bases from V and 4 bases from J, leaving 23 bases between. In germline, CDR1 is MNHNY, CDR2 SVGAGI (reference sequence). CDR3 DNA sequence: TGTGCCAGCGAGAAGGCTAAAGGAGCGGTCGGAGAGACCCAGTACTTC. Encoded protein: CASEKAKGAVGETQYF.

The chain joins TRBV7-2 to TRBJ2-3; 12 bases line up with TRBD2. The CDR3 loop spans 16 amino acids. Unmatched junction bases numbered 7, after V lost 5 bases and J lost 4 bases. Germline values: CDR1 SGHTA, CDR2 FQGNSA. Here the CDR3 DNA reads TGTGCCAGCAGCCGGACTAGCGGGACTCCATCAGATACGCAGTATTTT. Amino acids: CASSRTSGTPSDTQYF.

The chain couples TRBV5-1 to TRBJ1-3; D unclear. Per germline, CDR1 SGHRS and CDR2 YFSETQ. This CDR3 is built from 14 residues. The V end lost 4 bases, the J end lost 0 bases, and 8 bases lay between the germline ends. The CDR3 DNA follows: TGCGCCAGCAGCCACGGGGTCTCTGGAAACACCATATATTTT. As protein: CASSHGVSGNTIYF.